These T cell receptor beta chains were read from a single sample in a study of beta chain features in type 1 diabetes. Using immunoSEQ multiplex PCR, the repertoire was profiled, and TCRdb retains in-frame clones only, with some absent. The sample contains 150,000 to 200,000 clones, less than 9.5% of which appear only once. Input material: central memory CD4+ T cells from blood. The receptors derive from a woman aged 18 to 35 in good health. Each CDR3 is given with its conserved first and last residue. The D gene is left open where the match is weak.

J: TRBJ1-1; D: -; V: TRBV2; CDR3: CASSEVEGTEAFF
J: TRBJ1-1; D: -; V: TRBV7-9; CDR3: CASRNPLSRDTEAFF
J: TRBJ2-7; D: -; V: TRBV6-6; CDR3: CASSYSSGSYEQYF
J: TRBJ2-7; D: TRBD2; V: TRBV19; CDR3: CASRRTSGHYEQYF
J: TRBJ1-1; D: -; V: TRBV6-4; CDR3: CASSREENTEAFF
J: TRBJ1-2; D: -; V: TRBV5-1; CDR3: CASSSGSFRPPYGYTF
J: TRBJ2-7; D: TRBD1; V: TRBV11-2; CDR3: CASTKSGGPYEQYF
J: TRBJ1-3; D: TRBD1; V: TRBV29-1; CDR3: CSVTGTGGNTIYF
J: TRBJ2-5; D: -; V: TRBV2; CDR3: CASSRMGGETQYF
J: TRBJ2-7; D: TRBD1; V: TRBV7-9; CDR3: CASSEADRVAYEQYF
J: TRBJ2-5; D: TRBD2; V: TRBV4-1; CDR3: CASSPGLAGVAQYF
J: TRBJ2-1; D: TRBD1; V: TRBV9; CDR3: CASSDQQGTGMSSYNEQFF
J: TRBJ2-5; D: TRBD1; V: TRBV29-1; CDR3: CSVGDPGQGATETQYF
J: TRBJ2-7; D: -; V: TRBV30; CDR3: CAWSPRGDEQYF